This entry features one T cell receptor (beta chain) sequence. Its specificity is unknown. CDR1 and CDR2 from the germline V gene are MDHEN and SYDVKM. The CDR3 has 14 residues. Trimming removed 1 base from V and 13 bases from J, with 20 bases in between. These data belong to a study of shared clonotypes between healthy human individuals. The test was conducted at deep level. Splitting of each subset's genomic DNA was done evenly across several immunoSEQ plates. Method: immunoSEQ multiplex PCR; TCRdb's copy keeps in-frame clones and lacks some. The sample lists about 490,000 clones, about 78% occurring once. Study results and caveats: Sampling covered nothing but blood. Tissue TCR repertoires likely differ from those found in blood.

Sequencing was performed on PBMCs. The rearrangement uses TRBV28 and TRBJ2-7; tentative D call: TRBD1 (6 bases). This clonotype was obtained from a woman aged 40 to 50 in good health. Some clones in this sample may be carry-over from other donors' samples. CDR3 loop: CASSLFGQNRDIYF. CDR3 DNA sequence: TGTGCCAGCAGTTTATTTGGGCAAAACCGGGACATATACTTC.